The present entry profiles one T cell receptor (beta chain) with its context. In addition to blood RNA drawn from unsorted whole blood, germline DNA was extracted. V lost 6 bases, J lost 0 bases, and 12 bases lay in between. This CDR3 region has 15 residues. In germline, CDR1 is MNHEY, CDR2 SVGAGI. These data are taken from a study of tumor-infiltrating lymphocytes in primary liver carcinoma. cDNA specific to TCR beta was made from 500 ng of total RNA, with a constant-region primer employed for priming. For TCR beta, libraries were produced by three nested multiplex PCR rounds using slightly modified ARM-PCR. Primers for the first two PCR rounds were TRBV1-TRBV30 forward primers and a C-beta reverse primer (around 10 cycles per round). One entry per CDR3 protein, called by TCRdb with MiXCR from the multiplex PCR reads. The data contain about 310,000 distinct CDR3 sequences, 45% to 70% of them seen just once; the ten biggest clones take up over 15%.

Sequenced input: peripheral blood. The clonotype comes from a woman younger than 45 with primary liver carcinoma and hepatitis B virus infection. The chain couples TRBV6-5 to TRBJ2-1; TRBD2 is a possible D gene (6 bases). The CDR3 nucleotides are TGTGCCAGCAGCCGCCGGGACTCCTCCTACAATGAGCAGTTCTTC. Amino acid sequence: CASSRRDSSYNEQFF.